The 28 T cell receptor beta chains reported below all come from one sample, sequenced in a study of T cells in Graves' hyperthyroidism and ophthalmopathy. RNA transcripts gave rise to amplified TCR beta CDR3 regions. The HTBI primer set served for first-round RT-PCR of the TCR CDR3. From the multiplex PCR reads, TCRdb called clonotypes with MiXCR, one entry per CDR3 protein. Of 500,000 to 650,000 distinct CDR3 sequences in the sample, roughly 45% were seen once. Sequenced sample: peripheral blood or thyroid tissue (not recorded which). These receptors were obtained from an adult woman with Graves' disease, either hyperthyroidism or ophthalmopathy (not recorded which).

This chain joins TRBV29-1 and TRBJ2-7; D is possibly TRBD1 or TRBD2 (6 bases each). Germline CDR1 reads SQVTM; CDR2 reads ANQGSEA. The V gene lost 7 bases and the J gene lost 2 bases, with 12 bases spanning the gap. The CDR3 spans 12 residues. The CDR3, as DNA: TGCAGCGGGGGGGCAGGACCCTACGAGCAGTACTTC. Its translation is CSGGAGPYEQYF.

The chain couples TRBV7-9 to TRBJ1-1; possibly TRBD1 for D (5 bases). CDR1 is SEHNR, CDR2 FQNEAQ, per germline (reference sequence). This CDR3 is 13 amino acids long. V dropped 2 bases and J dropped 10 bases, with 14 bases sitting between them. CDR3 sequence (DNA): TGTGCCAGCAGCTTATGGGGGGAACAGATAGCTTTCTTT. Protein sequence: CASSLWGEQIAFF.

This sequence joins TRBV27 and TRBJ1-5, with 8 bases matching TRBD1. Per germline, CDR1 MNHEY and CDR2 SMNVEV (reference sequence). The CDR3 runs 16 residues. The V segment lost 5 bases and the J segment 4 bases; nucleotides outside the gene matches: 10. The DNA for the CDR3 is TGTGCCAGCAGTCATTCCGGGACAGGACATAATCAGCCCCAGCATTTT. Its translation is CASSHSGTGHNQPQHF.

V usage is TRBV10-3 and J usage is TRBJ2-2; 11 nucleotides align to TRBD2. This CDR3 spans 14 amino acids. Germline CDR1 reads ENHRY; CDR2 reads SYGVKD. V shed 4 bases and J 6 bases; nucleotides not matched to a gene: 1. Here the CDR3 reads CAISGTSGSGELFF. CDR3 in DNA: TGTGCCATCAGTGGGACTAGCGGGTCCGGGGAGCTGTTTTTT.

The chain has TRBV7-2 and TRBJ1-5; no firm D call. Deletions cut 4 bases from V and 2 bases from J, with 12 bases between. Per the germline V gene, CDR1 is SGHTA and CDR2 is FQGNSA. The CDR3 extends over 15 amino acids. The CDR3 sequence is CASSSPVYGNQPQHF. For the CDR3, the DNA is TGTGCCAGCAGCTCGCCGGTGTATGGCAATCAGCCCCAGCATTTT.

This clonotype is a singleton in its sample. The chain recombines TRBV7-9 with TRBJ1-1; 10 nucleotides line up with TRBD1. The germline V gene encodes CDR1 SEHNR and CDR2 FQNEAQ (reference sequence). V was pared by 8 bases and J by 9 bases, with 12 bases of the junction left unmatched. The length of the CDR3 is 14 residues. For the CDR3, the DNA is TGTGCCAGCTCACCCTCCGGGACAGGGGACCAAGCTTTCTTT. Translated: CASSPSGTGDQAFF.

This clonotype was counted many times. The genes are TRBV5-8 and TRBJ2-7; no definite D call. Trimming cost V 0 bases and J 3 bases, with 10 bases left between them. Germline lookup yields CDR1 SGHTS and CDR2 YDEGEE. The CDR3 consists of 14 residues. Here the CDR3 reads CASSLDATRYEQYF. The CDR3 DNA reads TGTGCCAGCAGCTTGGATGCGACCCGCTACGAGCAGTACTTC.

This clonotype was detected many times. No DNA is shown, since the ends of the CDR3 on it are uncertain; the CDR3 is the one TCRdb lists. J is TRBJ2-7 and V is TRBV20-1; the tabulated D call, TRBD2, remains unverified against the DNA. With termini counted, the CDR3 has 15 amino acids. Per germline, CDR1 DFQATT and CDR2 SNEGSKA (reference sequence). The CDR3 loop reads CSAPTVWASGSHAYF.

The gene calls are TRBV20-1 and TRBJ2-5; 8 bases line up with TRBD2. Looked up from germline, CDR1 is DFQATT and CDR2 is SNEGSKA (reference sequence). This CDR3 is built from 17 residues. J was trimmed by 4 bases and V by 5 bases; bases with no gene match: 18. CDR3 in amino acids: CSACTDEGTRRGETQYF. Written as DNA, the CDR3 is TGCAGTGCTTGTACAGACGAAGGGACTAGGCGTGGAGAGACCCAGTACTTC.

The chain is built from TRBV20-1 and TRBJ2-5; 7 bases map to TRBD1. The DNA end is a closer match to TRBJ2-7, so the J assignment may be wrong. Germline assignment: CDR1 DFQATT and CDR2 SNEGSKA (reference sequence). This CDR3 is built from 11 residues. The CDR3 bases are TGCAGTGCGACAGGGTTGAACGAGCAGTACTTC. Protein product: CSATGLNEQYF.

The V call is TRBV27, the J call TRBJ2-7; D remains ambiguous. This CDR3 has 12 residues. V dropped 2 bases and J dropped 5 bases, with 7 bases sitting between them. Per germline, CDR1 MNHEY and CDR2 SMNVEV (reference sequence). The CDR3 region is CASSLTRDEQYF. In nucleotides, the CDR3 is TGTGCCAGCAGTTTAACGAGAGACGAGCAGTACTTC.

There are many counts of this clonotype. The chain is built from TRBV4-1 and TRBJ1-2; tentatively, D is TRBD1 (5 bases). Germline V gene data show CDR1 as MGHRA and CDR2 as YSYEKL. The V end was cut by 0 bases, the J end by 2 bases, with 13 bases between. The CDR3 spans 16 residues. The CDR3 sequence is CASSQDIGRANYGYTF. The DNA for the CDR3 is TGCGCCAGCAGCCAAGATATCGGCAGGGCCAACTATGGCTACACCTTC.

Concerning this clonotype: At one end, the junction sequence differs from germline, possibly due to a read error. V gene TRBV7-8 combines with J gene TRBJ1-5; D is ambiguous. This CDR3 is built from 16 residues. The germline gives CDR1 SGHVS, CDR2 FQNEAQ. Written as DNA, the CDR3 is TGCGCCAGCAGTGAAGTGTTTTCTTTCTCGGGTCAGCCCCAGCATTTT. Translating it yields CASSEVFSFSGQPQHF.

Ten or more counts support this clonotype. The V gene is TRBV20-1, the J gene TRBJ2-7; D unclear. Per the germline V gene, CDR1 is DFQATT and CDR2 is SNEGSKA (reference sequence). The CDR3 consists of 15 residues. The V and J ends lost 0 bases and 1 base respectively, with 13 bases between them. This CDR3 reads CSARDFRVGSYEQYF. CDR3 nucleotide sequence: TGCAGTGCTAGAGATTTTAGGGTCGGATCCTACGAGCAGTACTTC.

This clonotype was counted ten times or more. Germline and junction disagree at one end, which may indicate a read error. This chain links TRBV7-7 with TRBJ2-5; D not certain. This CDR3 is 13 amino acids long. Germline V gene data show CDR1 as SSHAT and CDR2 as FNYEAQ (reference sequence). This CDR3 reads CASSIVREETQYF. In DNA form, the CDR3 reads TGTGCTAGCAGCATAGTCAGAGAAGAGACCCAGTACTTC.

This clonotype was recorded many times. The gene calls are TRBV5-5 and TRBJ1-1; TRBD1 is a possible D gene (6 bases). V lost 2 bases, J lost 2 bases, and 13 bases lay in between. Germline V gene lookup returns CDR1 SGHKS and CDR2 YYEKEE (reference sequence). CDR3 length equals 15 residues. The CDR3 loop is CASSLLDRRNTEAFF. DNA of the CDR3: TGTGCCAGCAGCTTATTGGACAGACGCAACACTGAAGCTTTCTTT.

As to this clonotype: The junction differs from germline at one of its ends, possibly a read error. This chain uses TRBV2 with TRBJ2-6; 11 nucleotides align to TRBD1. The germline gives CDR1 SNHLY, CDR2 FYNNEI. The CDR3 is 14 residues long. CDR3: CASRGGQGAYVLTF. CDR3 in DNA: TGTGCCAGCAGGGGAGGACAGGGGGCCTACGTCCTGACTTTC.

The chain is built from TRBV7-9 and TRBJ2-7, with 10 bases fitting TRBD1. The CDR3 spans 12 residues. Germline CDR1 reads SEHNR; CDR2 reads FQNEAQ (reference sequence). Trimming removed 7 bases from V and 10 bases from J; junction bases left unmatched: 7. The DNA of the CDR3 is TGTGCCAGCACCCGGGACAGGGGCGATCAGTACTTC. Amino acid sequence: CASTRDRGDQYF.

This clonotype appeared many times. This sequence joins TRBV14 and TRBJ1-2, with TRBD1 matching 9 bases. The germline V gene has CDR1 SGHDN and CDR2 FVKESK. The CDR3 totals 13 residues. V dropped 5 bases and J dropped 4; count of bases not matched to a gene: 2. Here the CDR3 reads CASSTQGAYGYTF. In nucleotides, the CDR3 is TGTGCCAGCAGCACACAGGGGGCCTATGGCTACACCTTC.

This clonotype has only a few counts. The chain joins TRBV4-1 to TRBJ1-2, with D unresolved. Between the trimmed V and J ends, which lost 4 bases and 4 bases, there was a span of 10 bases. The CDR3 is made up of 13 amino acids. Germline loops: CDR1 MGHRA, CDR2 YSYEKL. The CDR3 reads CASSLGTRYGYTF. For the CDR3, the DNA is TGCGCCAGCAGCCTAGGAACTCGCTATGGCTACACCTTC.

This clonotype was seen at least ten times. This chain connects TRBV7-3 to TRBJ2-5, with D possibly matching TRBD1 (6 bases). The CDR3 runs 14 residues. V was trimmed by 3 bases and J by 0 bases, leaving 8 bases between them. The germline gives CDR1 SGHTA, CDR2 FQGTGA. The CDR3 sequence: CASSLDSHQETQYF. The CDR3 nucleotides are TGTGCCAGCAGCTTGGACAGTCACCAAGAGACCCAGTACTTC. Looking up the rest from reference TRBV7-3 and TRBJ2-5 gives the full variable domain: GAGVSQTPSNKVTEKGKYVELRCDPISGHTALYWYRQSLGQGPEFLIYFQGTGAADDSGLPNDRFFAVRPEGSVSTLKIQRTERGDSAVYLCASSLDSHQETQYFGPGTRLLVL.

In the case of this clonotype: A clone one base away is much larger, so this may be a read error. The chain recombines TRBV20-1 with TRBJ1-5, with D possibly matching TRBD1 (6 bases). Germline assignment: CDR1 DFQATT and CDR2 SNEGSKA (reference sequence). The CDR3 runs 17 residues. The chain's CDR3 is CNAPEWKLTGFGQPQHF. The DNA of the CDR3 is TGCAATGCTCCTGAATGGAAACTAACAGGGTTTGGTCAGCCCCAGCATTTT.

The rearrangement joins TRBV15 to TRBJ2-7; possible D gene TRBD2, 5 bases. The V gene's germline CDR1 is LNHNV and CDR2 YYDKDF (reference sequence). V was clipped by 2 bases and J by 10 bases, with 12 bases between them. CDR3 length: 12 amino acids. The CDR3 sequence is CATSRYTGVQYF. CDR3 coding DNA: TGTGCCACCAGCAGATATACCGGGGTCCAGTACTTC. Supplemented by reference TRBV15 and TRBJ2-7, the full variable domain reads DAMVIQNPRYQVTQFGKPVTLSCSQTLNHNVMYWYQQKSSQAPKLLFHYYDKDFNNEADTPDNFQSRRPNTSFCFLDIRSPGLGDTAMYLCATSRYTGVQYFGPGTRLTVT.

The CDR3 sequence is CSLAALQGPYGYTF. DNA for the CDR3: TGCAGCTTGGCCGCCCTCCAGGGTCCCTATGGCTACACCTTC. The chain links TRBV29-1 to TRBJ1-2; a possible D gene is TRBD1 (5 bases). V was clipped by 8 bases and J by 4 bases, with 20 bases between them. Germline V lookup: CDR1 SQVTM, CDR2 ANQGSEA. The CDR3 is made up of 14 amino acids. Together with reference TRBV29-1 and TRBJ1-2, the CDR3 gives the full variable domain: SAVISQKPSRDICQRGTSLTIQCQVDSQVTMMFWYRQQPGQSLTLIATANQGSEATYESGFVIDKFPISRPNLTFSTLTVSNMSPEDSSIYLCSLAALQGPYGYTFGSGTRLTVV.

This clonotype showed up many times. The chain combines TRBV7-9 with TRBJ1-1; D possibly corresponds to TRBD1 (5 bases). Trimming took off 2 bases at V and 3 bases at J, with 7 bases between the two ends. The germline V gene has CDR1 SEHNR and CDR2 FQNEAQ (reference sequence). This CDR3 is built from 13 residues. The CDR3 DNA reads TGTGCCAGCAGCTTACAGGGAGACACTGAAGCTTTCTTT. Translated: CASSLQGDTEAFF.

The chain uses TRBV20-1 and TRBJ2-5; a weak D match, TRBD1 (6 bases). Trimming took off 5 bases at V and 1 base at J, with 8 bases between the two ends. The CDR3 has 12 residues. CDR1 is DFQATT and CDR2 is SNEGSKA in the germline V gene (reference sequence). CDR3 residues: CSALQGQETQYF. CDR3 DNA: TGCAGTGCTTTACAGGGCCAAGAGACCCAGTACTTC.

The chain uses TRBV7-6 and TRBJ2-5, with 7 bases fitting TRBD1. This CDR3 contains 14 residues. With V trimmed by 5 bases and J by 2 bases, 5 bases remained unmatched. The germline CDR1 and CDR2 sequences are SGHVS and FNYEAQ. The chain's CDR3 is CASSPETGQETQYF. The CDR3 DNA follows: TGTGCCAGCAGCCCAGAGACAGGGCAAGAGACCCAGTACTTC.

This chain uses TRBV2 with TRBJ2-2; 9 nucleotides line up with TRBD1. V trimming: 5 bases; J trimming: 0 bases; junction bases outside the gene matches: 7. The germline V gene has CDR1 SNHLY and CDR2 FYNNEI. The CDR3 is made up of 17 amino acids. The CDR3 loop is CASSSYRGQANTGELFF. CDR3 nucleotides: TGTGCCAGCAGTTCGTACAGGGGGCAGGCGAACACCGGGGAGCTGTTTTTT. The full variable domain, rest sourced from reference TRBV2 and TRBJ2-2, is EPEVTQTPSHQVTQMGQEVILRCVPISNHLYFYWYRQILGQKVEFLVSFYNNEISEKSEIFDDQFSVERPDGSNFTLKIRSTKLEDSAMYFCASSSYRGQANTGELFFGEGSRLTVL.